This TCR beta chain was identified in a study of T cell responses to AZD1222 COVID-19 vaccine. V was trimmed by 3 bases and J by 7 bases, leaving 18 bases between them. The CDR3 is 14 amino acids. Per germline, CDR1 GTSNPN and CDR2 SVGIG (reference sequence). Regarding this clone: The antigen is undetermined.

General study points: Nearly half of unique spike-specific TCRs reportedly avoided B.1.351 and B.1.1.7 mutated regions.

Profiling relied on immunoSEQ multiplex PCR, and the TCRdb table lists in-frame clones only, not all of them. The data contain under 150,000 clones, approximately 92% of them singletons. The sequence derives from an adult who received the AZD1222 COVID-19 vaccine. This specimen was peripheral blood, taken 28 days after the second AZD1222 dose. The J gene is TRBJ1-2, the V gene TRBV30, with a weak D call TRBD1 (6 bases). CDR3 amino acids: CAWRDLRGAFGYTF. For the CDR3, the DNA is TGTGCCTGGAGGGACCTCCGGGGGGCATTTGGCTACACCTTC. The full variable domain, rest sourced from reference TRBV30 and TRBJ1-2, is SQTIHQWPATLVQPVGSPLSLECTVEGTSNPNLYWYRQAAGRGLQLLFYSVGIGQISSEVPQNLSASRPQDRQFILSSKKLLLSDSGFYLCAWRDLRGAFGYTFGSGTRLTVV.